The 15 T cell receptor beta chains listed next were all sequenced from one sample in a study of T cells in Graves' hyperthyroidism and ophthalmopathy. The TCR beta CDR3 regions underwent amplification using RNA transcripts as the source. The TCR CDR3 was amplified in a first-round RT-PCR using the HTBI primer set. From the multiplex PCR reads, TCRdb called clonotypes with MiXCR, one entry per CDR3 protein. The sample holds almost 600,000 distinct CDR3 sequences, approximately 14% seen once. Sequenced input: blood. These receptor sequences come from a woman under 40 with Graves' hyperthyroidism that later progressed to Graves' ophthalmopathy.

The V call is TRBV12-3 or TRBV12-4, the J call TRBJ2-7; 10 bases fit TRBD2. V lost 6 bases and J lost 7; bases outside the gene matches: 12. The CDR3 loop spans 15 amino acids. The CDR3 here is CASRGMLAGAREQYF. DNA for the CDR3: TGTGCCAGCAGGGGGATGCTAGCGGGAGCTCGTGAGCAGTACTTC.

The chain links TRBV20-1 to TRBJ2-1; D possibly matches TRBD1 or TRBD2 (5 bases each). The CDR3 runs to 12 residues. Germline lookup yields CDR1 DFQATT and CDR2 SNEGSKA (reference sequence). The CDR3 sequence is CSGKGPYNEQFF. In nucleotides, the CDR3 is TGCAGCGGGAAGGGGCCCTACAATGAGCAGTTCTTC.

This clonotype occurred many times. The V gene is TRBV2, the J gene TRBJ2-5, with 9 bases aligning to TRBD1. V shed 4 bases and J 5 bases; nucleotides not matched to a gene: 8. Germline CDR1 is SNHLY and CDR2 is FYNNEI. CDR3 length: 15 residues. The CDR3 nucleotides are TGTGCCAGCAGTGTAGACAGGGGGGATATGGAGACCCAGTACTTC. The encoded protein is CASSVDRGDMETQYF.

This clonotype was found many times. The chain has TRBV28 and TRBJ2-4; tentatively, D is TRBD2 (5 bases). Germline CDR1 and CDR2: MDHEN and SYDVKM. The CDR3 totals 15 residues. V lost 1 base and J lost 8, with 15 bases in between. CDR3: CASSLYSTGKDIQYF. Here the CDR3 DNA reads TGTGCCAGCAGTTTATATTCGACGGGGAAAGACATTCAGTACTTC.

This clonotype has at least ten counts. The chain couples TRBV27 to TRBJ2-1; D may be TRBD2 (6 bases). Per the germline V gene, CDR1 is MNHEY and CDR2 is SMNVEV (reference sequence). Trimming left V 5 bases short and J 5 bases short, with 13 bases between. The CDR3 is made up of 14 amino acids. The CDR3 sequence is CASSLGGDHNEQFF. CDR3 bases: TGTGCCAGCAGTCTAGGAGGGGATCACAATGAGCAGTTCTTC.

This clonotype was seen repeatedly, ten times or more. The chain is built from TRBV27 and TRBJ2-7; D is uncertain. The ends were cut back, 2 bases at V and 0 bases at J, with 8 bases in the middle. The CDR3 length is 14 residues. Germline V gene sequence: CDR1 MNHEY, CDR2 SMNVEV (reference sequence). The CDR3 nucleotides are TGTGCCAGCAGTTTAACTGGCAGCTCCTACGAGCAGTACTTC. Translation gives CASSLTGSSYEQYF.

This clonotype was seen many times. The DNA of the CDR3 is TGTGCCAGTAGTATAGGGTCAGGGGCGATAGACACTGAAGCTTTCTTT. This codes for CASSIGSGAIDTEAFF. This sequence joins TRBV19 and TRBJ1-1; D might be TRBD1 (6 bases). Deletions cut 1 base from V and 3 bases from J, with 15 bases between. Germline V gene lookup returns CDR1 LNHDA and CDR2 SQIVND (reference sequence). This CDR3 has 16 residues.

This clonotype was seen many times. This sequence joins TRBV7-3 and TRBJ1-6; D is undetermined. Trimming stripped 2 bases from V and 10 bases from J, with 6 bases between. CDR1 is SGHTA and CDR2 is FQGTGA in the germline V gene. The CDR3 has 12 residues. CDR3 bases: TGTGCCAGCAGCTTATATGGATCACCCCTCCACTTT. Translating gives CASSLYGSPLHF. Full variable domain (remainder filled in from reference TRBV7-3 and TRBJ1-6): GAGVSQTPSNKVTEKGKYVELRCDPISGHTALYWYRQSLGQGPEFLIYFQGTGAADDSGLPNDRFFAVRPEGSVSTLKIQRTERGDSAVYLCASSLYGSPLHFGNGTRLTVT.

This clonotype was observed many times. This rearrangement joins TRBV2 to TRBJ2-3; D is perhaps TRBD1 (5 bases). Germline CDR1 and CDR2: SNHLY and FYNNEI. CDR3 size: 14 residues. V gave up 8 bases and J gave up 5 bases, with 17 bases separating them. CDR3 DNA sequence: TGTGCCAGCCCGCCCTCCCCAGGGATAGATACGCAGTATTTT. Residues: CASPPSPGIDTQYF.

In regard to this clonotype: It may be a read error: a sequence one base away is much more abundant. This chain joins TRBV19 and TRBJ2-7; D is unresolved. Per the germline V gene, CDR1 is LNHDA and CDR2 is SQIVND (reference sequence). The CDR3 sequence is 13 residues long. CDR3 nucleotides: TGTGCCAGTAGTTCCTCCGCCCCCTACGAGCAGAACTTC. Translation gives CASSSSAPYEQNF.

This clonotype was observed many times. CDR3 in amino acids: CASSLEYEKETQYF. Written as DNA, the CDR3 is TGCGCCAGCAGCTTGGAGTACGAGAAAGAGACCCAGTACTTC. The V and J genes are TRBV5-1 and TRBJ2-5; D is unresolved. From germline, CDR1 is SGHRS and CDR2 YFSETQ. The CDR3 is 14 residues long. V was trimmed by 0 bases and J by 3 bases, leaving 9 bases between them.

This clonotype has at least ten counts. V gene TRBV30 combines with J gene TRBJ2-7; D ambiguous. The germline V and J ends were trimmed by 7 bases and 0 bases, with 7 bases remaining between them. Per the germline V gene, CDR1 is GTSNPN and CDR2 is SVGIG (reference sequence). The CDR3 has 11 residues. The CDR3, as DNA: TGTGCCTATGGGATCTCCTACGAGCAGTACTTC. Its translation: CAYGISYEQYF.

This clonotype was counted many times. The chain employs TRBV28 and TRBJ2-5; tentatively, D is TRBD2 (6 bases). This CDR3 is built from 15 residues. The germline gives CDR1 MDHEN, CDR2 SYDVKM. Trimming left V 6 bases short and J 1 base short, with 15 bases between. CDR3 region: CASRALGGLQETQYF. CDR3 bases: TGTGCCAGCAGGGCCCTTGGGGGACTCCAAGAGACCCAGTACTTC.

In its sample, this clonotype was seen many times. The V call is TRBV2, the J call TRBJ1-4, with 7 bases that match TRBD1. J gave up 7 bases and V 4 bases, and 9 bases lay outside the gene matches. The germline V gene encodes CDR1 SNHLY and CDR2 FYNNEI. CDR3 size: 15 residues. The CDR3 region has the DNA TGTGCCAGCAGTGGGGACTCAGGGGGGGCTGAAAAACTGTTTTTT. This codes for CASSGDSGGAEKLFF. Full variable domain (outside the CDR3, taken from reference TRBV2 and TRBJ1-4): EPEVTQTPSHQVTQMGQEVILRCVPISNHLYFYWYRQILGQKVEFLVSFYNNEISEKSEIFDDQFSVERPDGSNFTLKIRSTKLEDSAMYFCASSGDSGGAEKLFFGSGTQLSVL.

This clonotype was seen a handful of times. The CDR3 bases are TGTGCCAGCAGCGTATCCGAGGGGGCTGGAAACACCATATATTTT. Encoded protein: CASSVSEGAGNTIYF. This rearrangement joins TRBV9 to TRBJ1-3; perhaps TRBD1 as D (6 bases). This CDR3 has 15 residues. V lost 1 base and J lost 2, with 10 bases in between. Germline V lookup: CDR1 SGDLS, CDR2 YYNGEE.